This T cell receptor (beta chain) was found in a study of blood T cell repertoires in COVID-19. About the research overall: There were acute and convalescent COVID-19 samples, and they came from the United States, Italy and Spain. PBMCs, B-cell-depleted T cells, or T cells were the source of the cDNA or gDNA that made up the material.

Profiled with immunoSEQ multiplex PCR; TCRdb holds only in-frame clones, not every one. Of approximately 70,000 clones in the sample, about 80% were seen once. The CDR3 loop spans 13 amino acids. The germline CDR1 and CDR2 sequences are MNHEY and SVGAGI. Trimming shortened V by 6 bases and J by 3 bases, and 11 bases separated the two germline ends. The rearrangement joins TRBV6-5 to TRBJ1-1, with D perhaps TRBD1 (5 bases). This clonotype originated in an older woman with acute or convalescent COVID-19. Sequenced sample: peripheral blood. This CDR3 is CASSYGGYTEAFF. In DNA, the CDR3 is TGTGCCAGCAGCTACGGGGGGTACACTGAAGCTTTCTTT.